This T cell receptor beta chain was found in a study of blood T cell repertoires in COVID-19 (dated by TCRdb to about 2020). Looking at the study overall: Collaborator samples came from the United States, Italy and Spain and covered acute and convalescent phases of COVID-19. Samples came from the ongoing ImmuneRACE study (first 160 participants) plus 1,254 subjects from 6 global collaborators. A de-identified subject ID, COVID-19 status, age in years and sex were almost always included in the sample metadata. Where available, HLA class I and class II types were taken from metadata supplied by the sample provider and were not determined by assay-based typing. The repertoires were released in a freely available public database intended as a resource for research on the immune response to SARS-CoV-2. The material from the prospective study consisted of cDNA or gDNA derived from T cells, B-cell-depleted T cells, or PBMCs. The dataset comprised deeply sampled blood TCRbeta repertoires from subjects exposed to, actively infected with, or recovered from COVID-19.

Remarks on this clone: Its antigen specificity is not known. No much larger clone is present one base from it, and per-base qualities are unavailable.

Spanning cysteine to phenylalanine, the CDR3 consists of 15 amino acids. Just the 45-base CDR3 DNA is kept, in frame starting at base 1. Taken from the germline V gene, the CDR1 and CDR2 loops are ENHRY and SYGVKD. V is shortened by 3 bases, J by 6 bases, and the region joining them spans 14 bases. TCRbeta CDR3 regions were amplified from genomic DNA using the immunoSEQ Assay, a bias-controlled multiplex PCR. In the authors' own workflow: The number of nucleated cells in each sample was estimated from the amplification of reference gene primers within the assay. Sequence reads were collapsed and filtered to measure the absolute abundance of every unique TCRbeta CDR3 rearrangement. For each sample, productive Simpson clonality was calculated as the square root of Simpson's diversity index across productive rearrangements. TCRdb re-hosts the immuneACCESS table, in-frame sequences only. Its copies lack some clones; in the studies checked, an unresolved V gene accounts for under half of them, and the cause for the rest is not known. V, J and clone size are those of that table, while D and trimming were read from the DNA. For this sample there are about 190,000 clones; approximately 86% appear just once. The leading ten clones occupy less than 1.5% of the sample.

Each collaborating institution followed its own protocols to collect whole blood in K2EDTA tubes. For TCRbeta analysis, collaborators shipped samples in one of three forms: frozen whole blood, isolated PBMCs, or DNA extracted from either of those sample types. Points the paper makes about the study in general: The quantity of clinical and demographic metadata differed by source and by participant and was supplied without curation.

Sequencing was performed on peripheral blood. Recombination connected TRBV10-3 to TRBJ2-2; the D gene is unclear. The sequence came from a man aged 25-45 years with acute or convalescent COVID-19. The CDR3 sequence is CAISESQRPAGELFF. Here is the DNA: TGTGCCATCAGTGAATCCCAGCGCCCTGCCGGGGAGCTGTTTTTT.